A selection of T cell receptor beta chains follows, all from one sample in a study of blood T cell repertoires in COVID-19. Measured with immunoSEQ multiplex PCR; TCRdb has only the in-frame clones, and not every one. This sample has around 300,000 clones; about 89% occur once, and the top ten carry 1.5% to 2%. Sequencing was carried out using PBMCs or T cells enriched from blood (not recorded which). These receptors were collected from a woman aged 40 to 50 who had recovered from COVID-19. CDR3s include the opening cysteine and the closing phenylalanine or tryptophan. A D gene is named only where the DNA matches it firmly. The size field is filled for only some rows; it gives once, few, many or a size class.

j_gene: TRBJ1-6
len: 14
d_gene: -
v_gene: TRBV5-4
abundance: -
CDR3nt: TGTGCCAGCAGCTCAGGCGTTGATAATTCACCCCTCCACTTT
CDR3aa: CASSSGVDNSPLHF

j_gene: TRBJ1-5
len: 17
d_gene: -
v_gene: TRBV4-1
abundance: -
CDR3nt: TGCGCCAGCAGCCAAGAGGGCGCAGGGTCCTACAATCAGCCCCAGCATTTT
CDR3aa: CASSQEGAGSYNQPQHF

j_gene: TRBJ1-4
len: 14
d_gene: TRBD1
v_gene: TRBV5-1
abundance: -
CDR3nt: TGCGCCAGCAGCTTGGCAGGGGGCTTTGAAAAACTGTTTTTT
CDR3aa: CASSLAGGFEKLFF

j_gene: TRBJ1-1
len: 15
d_gene: TRBD1
v_gene: TRBV5-1
abundance: -
CDR3nt: TGCGCCAGCAGAACGACAGGGAGTCGGAACACTGAAGCTTTCTTT
CDR3aa: CASRTTGSRNTEAFF

j_gene: TRBJ1-5
len: 14
d_gene: -
v_gene: TRBV6-2/TRBV6-3
abundance: -
CDR3nt: TGTGCCAGCAGTTTCGGCGGAAGTAATCAGCCCCAGCATTTT
CDR3aa: CASSFGGSNQPQHF

j_gene: TRBJ1-2
len: 14
d_gene: TRBD1
v_gene: TRBV6-5
abundance: -
CDR3nt: TGTGCCAGCAGTTACGACAGGGACTACTATGGCTACACCTTC
CDR3aa: CASSYDRDYYGYTF

j_gene: TRBJ1-1
len: 13
d_gene: TRBD1
v_gene: TRBV3-1/TRBV3-2
abundance: -
CDR3nt: TGTGCCAGCAGCCGAACAGGGGGCACTGAAGCTTTCTTT
CDR3aa: CASSRTGGTEAFF

j_gene: TRBJ2-1
len: 15
d_gene: TRBD2
v_gene: TRBV7-2
abundance: once
CDR3nt: TGTGCCAGCAGTCGGGGACTAGCGGGAGGGAATGAGCAGTTCTTC
CDR3aa: CASSRGLAGGNEQFF

j_gene: TRBJ2-7
len: 14
d_gene: TRBD1
v_gene: TRBV2
abundance: -
CDR3nt: TGTGCCAGCAACCTACAGGGGGCAGGATTCGAGCAGTACTTC
CDR3aa: CASNLQGAGFEQYF

j_gene: TRBJ2-1
len: 17
d_gene: -
v_gene: TRBV21-1
abundance: -
CDR3nt: TGTGCCAGCAGCAAAGGAAGGACCCGACGGGGCTACAATGAGCAGTTCTTC
CDR3aa: CASSKGRTRRGYNEQFF

j_gene: TRBJ1-1
len: 13
d_gene: -
v_gene: TRBV7-9
abundance: -
CDR3nt: TGTGCCAGCAGCTTAGACGTCGGGACAGAAGCTTTCTTT
CDR3aa: CASSLDVGTEAFF

j_gene: TRBJ2-3
len: 15
d_gene: -
v_gene: TRBV27
abundance: -
CDR3nt: TGTGCCAGCAGTTTAGTCAGGGAGGCCACAGATACGCAGTATTTT
CDR3aa: CASSLVREATDTQYF

j_gene: TRBJ1-4
len: 15
d_gene: -
v_gene: TRBV30
abundance: -
CDR3nt: TGTGCCTGGAGAGAGGGGGGGCTAAGTCATGAAAAACTGTTTTTT
CDR3aa: CAWREGGLSHEKLFF

j_gene: TRBJ2-7
len: 18
d_gene: TRBD2
v_gene: TRBV7-2
abundance: -
CDR3nt: TGTGCCAGCAGCTCTACGGGACTAGCGGGAGGGGGCGCCTACGAGCAGTACTTC
CDR3aa: CASSSTGLAGGGAYEQYF

j_gene: TRBJ1-2
len: 12
d_gene: -
v_gene: TRBV24-1
abundance: -
CDR3nt: TGTGCCACCAGTGACACCGGAGGAGGCTACACCTTC
CDR3aa: CATSDTGGGYTF

j_gene: TRBJ2-7
len: 16
d_gene: TRBD2
v_gene: TRBV6-6
abundance: few
CDR3nt: TGTGCCAGCAGTTACTCGAGGACTAGCGGATCCTACGAGCAGTACTTC
CDR3aa: CASSYSRTSGSYEQYF

j_gene: TRBJ2-1
len: 14
d_gene: -
v_gene: TRBV5-1
abundance: -
CDR3nt: TGCGCCAGCAGCTTGGGGAGACTGTACAATGAGCAGTTCTTC
CDR3aa: CASSLGRLYNEQFF

j_gene: TRBJ1-3
len: 15
d_gene: -
v_gene: TRBV7-9
abundance: once
CDR3nt: TGTGCCAGCACCAACCTAGGGGGCTCTGGAAACACCATATATTTT
CDR3aa: CASTNLGGSGNTIYF

j_gene: TRBJ2-5
len: 13
d_gene: -
v_gene: TRBV29-1
abundance: -
CDR3nt: TGCAGCGTTGCCCATACTGCACAAGAGACCCAGTACTTC
CDR3aa: CSVAHTAQETQYF

j_gene: TRBJ1-5
len: 13
d_gene: -
v_gene: TRBV12-3/TRBV12-4
abundance: -
CDR3nt: TGTGCCAGCAGGGCCGTCGGGGATCAGCCCCAGCATTTT
CDR3aa: CASRAVGDQPQHF

j_gene: TRBJ2-1
len: 14
d_gene: TRBD1
v_gene: TRBV9
abundance: -
CDR3nt: TGTGCCAGCAGTAAGGGACAGGCAAACAATGAGCAGTTCTTC
CDR3aa: CASSKGQANNEQFF

j_gene: TRBJ2-1
len: 15
d_gene: TRBD1
v_gene: TRBV2
abundance: once
CDR3nt: TGTGCCAGCAGTGGATGGGACAGCTCCTACAATGAGCAGTTCTTC
CDR3aa: CASSGWDSSYNEQFF

j_gene: TRBJ2-7
len: 14
d_gene: TRBD2
v_gene: TRBV3-1/TRBV3-2
abundance: -
CDR3nt: TGTGCCAGCAGCCCCCGACTAGCGGGATACGAGCAGTACTTC
CDR3aa: CASSPRLAGYEQYF

j_gene: TRBJ2-7
len: 15
d_gene: TRBD2
v_gene: TRBV4-2
abundance: -
CDR3nt: TGTGCCAGCAGCCGGGATAGCGGGAGCGTCAACGAGCAGTACTTC
CDR3aa: CASSRDSGSVNEQYF

j_gene: TRBJ2-7
len: 13
d_gene: -
v_gene: TRBV5-6
abundance: -
CDR3nt: TGTGCCAGCAGCTTGTCAGGGTGGAACGAGCAGTACTTC
CDR3aa: CASSLSGWNEQYF

j_gene: TRBJ2-2
len: 17
d_gene: -
v_gene: TRBV11-3
abundance: -
CDR3nt: TGTGCCAGCAGCCCAGGCCTTCGCGGGGCTTACACCGGGGAGCTGTTTTTT
CDR3aa: CASSPGLRGAYTGELFF

j_gene: TRBJ1-4
len: 15
d_gene: TRBD1
v_gene: TRBV5-1
abundance: -
CDR3nt: TGCGCCAGCCGCTACGTAACAGGGGCTAATGAAAAACTGTTTTTT
CDR3aa: CASRYVTGANEKLFF

j_gene: TRBJ1-1
len: 14
d_gene: TRBD1
v_gene: TRBV14
abundance: -
CDR3nt: TGTGCCACCACATGGGGACAGGCGAACACTGAAGCTTTCTTT
CDR3aa: CATTWGQANTEAFF

j_gene: TRBJ1-5
len: 16
d_gene: TRBD1
v_gene: TRBV2
abundance: -
CDR3nt: TGTGCCAGCAGTTTCCAGACAGGGGTTAGCAATCAGCCCCAGCATTTT
CDR3aa: CASSFQTGVSNQPQHF

j_gene: TRBJ2-7
len: 17
d_gene: -
v_gene: TRBV5-1
abundance: few
CDR3nt: TGCGCCAGCAGCCCGGCAGTCGGTTCGGGGGGCTGGTACGAGCAGTACTTC
CDR3aa: CASSPAVGSGGWYEQYF

j_gene: TRBJ1-2
len: 13
d_gene: -
v_gene: TRBV3-1/TRBV3-2
abundance: -
CDR3nt: TGTGCCAGCAGCCCACTCCACTCGGGTGGCTACACCTTC
CDR3aa: CASSPLHSGGYTF

j_gene: TRBJ1-5
len: 17
d_gene: -
v_gene: TRBV10-3
abundance: -
CDR3nt: TGTGCCATTGCGGGCGAGGCGGGCCGGGGGGGCAATCAGCCCCAGCATTTT
CDR3aa: CAIAGEAGRGGNQPQHF

j_gene: TRBJ2-2
len: 15
d_gene: -
v_gene: TRBV7-3
abundance: -
CDR3nt: TGTGCCAGCAGCTTCGGGACTCCAAACACCGGGGAGCTGTTTTTT
CDR3aa: CASSFGTPNTGELFF

j_gene: TRBJ1-3
len: 13
d_gene: -
v_gene: TRBV29-1
abundance: -
CDR3nt: TGCAGCGCTGAATCCTCCTATGGAAACACCATATATTTT
CDR3aa: CSAESSYGNTIYF

j_gene: TRBJ1-1
len: 15
d_gene: -
v_gene: TRBV6-5
abundance: -
CDR3nt: TGTGCCAGCAGAGGCTTGGGGACTTCGAACACTGAAGCTTTCTTT
CDR3aa: CASRGLGTSNTEAFF

j_gene: TRBJ2-1
len: 15
d_gene: -
v_gene: TRBV19
abundance: -
CDR3nt: TGTGCCAGTAGTGACATAGGCAGCTCCTACAATGAGCAGTTCTTC
CDR3aa: CASSDIGSSYNEQFF

j_gene: TRBJ2-7
len: 14
d_gene: TRBD1
v_gene: TRBV7-3
abundance: -
CDR3nt: TGTGCCAGCAGCTCGGGACAGGGTGTCTACGAGCAGTACTTC
CDR3aa: CASSSGQGVYEQYF

j_gene: TRBJ1-4
len: 15
d_gene: TRBD1
v_gene: TRBV5-8
abundance: -
CDR3nt: TGTGCCAGCAGCTCTGGACAGGGGATTAATGAAAAACTGTTTTTT
CDR3aa: CASSSGQGINEKLFF

j_gene: TRBJ1-1
len: 14
d_gene: -
v_gene: TRBV6-2/TRBV6-3
abundance: few
CDR3nt: TGTGCCAGCAGTTACCTTTACGGGAACACTGAAGCTTTCTTT
CDR3aa: CASSYLYGNTEAFF

j_gene: TRBJ2-5
len: 14
d_gene: TRBD1
v_gene: TRBV5-1
abundance: -
CDR3nt: TGCGCCAGCACCCCCCCAGGGGGAAAGAGCGACCAGTACTTC
CDR3aa: CASTPPGGKSDQYF

j_gene: TRBJ2-3
len: 14
d_gene: TRBD1
v_gene: TRBV6-2/TRBV6-3
abundance: -
CDR3nt: TGTGCCAGCAGTTCTCAGGGGGCGACAGATACGCAGTATTTT
CDR3aa: CASSSQGATDTQYF

j_gene: TRBJ2-1
len: 14
d_gene: TRBD1
v_gene: TRBV2
abundance: -
CDR3nt: TGTGCCAGCTGCGGGACAGGGGCCCCAAATGAGCAGTTCTTC
CDR3aa: CASCGTGAPNEQFF